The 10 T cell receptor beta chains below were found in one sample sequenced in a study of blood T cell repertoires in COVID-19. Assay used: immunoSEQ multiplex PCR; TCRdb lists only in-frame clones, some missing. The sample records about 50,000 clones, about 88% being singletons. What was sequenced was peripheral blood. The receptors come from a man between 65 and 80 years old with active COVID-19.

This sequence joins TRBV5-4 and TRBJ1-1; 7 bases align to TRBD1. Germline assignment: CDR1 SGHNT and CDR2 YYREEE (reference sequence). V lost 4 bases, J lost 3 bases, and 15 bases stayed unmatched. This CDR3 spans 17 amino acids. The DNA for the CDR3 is TGTGCCAGCAGCGACCGGGACAGCCCTCGGAAGGACACTGAAGCTTTCTTT. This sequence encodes CASSDRDSPRKDTEAFF.

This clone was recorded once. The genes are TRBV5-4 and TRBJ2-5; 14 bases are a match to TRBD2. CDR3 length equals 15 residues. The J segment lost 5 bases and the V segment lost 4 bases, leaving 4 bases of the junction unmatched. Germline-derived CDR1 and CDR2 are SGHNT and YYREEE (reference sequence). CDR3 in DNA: TGTGCCAGCAGCACGACTAGCGGGAGGGGGGAGACCCAGTACTTC. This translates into CASSTTSGRGETQYF.

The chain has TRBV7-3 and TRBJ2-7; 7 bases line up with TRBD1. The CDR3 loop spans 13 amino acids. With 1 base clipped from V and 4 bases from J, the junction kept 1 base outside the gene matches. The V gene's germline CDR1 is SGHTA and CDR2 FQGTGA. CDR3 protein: CASSLNRGYEQYF. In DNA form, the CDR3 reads TGTGCCAGCAGCTTAAACAGGGGTTACGAGCAGTACTTC.

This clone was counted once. CDR3 sequence (DNA): TGTGCAAGTCGCTTAAAGGACAGGGTGGGCACTGAAGCTTTCTTT. This translates into CASRLKDRVGTEAFF. The chain combines TRBV12-2 with TRBJ1-1; the table names TRBD1, a call not compared with the DNA. TRBV12-2 is listed as a pseudogene. The CDR3 totals 15 residues.

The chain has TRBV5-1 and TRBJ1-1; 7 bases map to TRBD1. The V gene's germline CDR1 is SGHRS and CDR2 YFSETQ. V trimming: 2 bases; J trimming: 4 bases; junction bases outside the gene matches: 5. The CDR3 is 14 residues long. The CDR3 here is CASSLTAGGTEAFF. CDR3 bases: TGCGCCAGCAGCTTAACTGCAGGGGGCACTGAAGCTTTCTTT.

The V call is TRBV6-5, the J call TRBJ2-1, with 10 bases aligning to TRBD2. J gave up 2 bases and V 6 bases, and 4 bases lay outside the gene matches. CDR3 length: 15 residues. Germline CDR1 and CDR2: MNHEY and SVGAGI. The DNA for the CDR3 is TGTGCCAGCAGCCCCGGGACTAGCGCCTACAATGAGCAGTTCTTC. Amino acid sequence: CASSPGTSAYNEQFF.

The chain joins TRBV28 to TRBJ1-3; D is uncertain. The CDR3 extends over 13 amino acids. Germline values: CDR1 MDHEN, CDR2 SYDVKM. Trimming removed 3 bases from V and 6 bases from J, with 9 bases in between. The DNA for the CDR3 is TGTGCCAGCAGTTTCAGCAGACAAAACACCATATATTTT. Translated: CASSFSRQNTIYF.

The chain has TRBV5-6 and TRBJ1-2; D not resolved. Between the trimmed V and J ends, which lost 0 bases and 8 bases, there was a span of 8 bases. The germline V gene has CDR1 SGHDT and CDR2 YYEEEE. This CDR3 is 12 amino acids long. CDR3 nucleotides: TGTGCCAGCAGCTTGGGTGGCGGGGGCTACACCTTC. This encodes CASSLGGGGYTF.

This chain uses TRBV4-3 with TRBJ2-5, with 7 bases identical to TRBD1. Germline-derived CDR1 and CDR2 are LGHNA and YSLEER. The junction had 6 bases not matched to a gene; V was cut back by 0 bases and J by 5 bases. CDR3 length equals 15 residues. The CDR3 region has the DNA TGCGCCAGCAGCCAAGAGGCAGGGGGTGGGGAGACCCAGTACTTC. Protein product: CASSQEAGGGETQYF.

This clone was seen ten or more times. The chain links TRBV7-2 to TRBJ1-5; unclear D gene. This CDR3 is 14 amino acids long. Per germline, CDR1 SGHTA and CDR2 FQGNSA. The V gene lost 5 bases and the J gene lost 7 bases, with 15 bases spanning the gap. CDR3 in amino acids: CASSPSGSPQPQHF. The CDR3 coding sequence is TGTGCCAGCAGCCCCTCGGGATCCCCCCAGCCCCAGCATTTT.